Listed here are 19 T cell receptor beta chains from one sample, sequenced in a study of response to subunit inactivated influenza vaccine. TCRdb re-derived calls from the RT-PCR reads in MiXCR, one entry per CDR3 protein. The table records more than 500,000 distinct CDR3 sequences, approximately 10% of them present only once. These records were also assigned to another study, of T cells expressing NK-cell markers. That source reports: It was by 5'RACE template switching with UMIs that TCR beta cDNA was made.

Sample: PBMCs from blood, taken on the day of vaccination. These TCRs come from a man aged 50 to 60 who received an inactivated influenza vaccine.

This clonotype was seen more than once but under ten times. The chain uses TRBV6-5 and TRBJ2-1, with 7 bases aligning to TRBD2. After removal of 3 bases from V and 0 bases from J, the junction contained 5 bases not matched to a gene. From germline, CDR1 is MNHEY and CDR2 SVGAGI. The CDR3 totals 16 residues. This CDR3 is CASSYSPGGSYNEQFF. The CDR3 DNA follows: TGTGCCAGCAGTTATTCCCCGGGAGGCTCCTACAATGAGCAGTTCTTC.

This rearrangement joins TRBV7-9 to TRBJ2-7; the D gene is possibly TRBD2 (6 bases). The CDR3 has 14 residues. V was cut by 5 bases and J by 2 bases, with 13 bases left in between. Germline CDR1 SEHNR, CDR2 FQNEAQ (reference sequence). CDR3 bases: TGTGCCAGCAGCCCCGGGACTCACACCTACGAGCAGTACTTC. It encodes CASSPGTHTYEQYF.

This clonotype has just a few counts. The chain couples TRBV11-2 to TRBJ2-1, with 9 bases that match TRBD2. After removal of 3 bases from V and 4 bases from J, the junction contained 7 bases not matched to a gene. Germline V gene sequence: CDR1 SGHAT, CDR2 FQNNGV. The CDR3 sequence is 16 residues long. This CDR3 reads CASSLGVAGAYNEQFF. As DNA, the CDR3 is TGTGCCAGCAGCTTGGGGGTAGCGGGAGCTTACAATGAGCAGTTCTTC. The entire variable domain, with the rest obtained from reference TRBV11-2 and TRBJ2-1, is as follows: EAGVAQSPRYKIIEKRQSVAFWCNPISGHATLYWYQQILGQGPKLLIQFQNNGVVDDSQLPKDRFSAERLKGVDSTLKIQPAKLEDSAVYLCASSLGVAGAYNEQFFGPGTRLTVL.

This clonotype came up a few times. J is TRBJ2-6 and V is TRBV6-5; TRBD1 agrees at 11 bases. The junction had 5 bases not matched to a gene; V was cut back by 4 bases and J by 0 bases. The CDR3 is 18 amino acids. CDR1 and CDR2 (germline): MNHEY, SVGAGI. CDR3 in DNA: TGTGCCAGCAGTTTGGGACAGGGGGATAGCTCTGGGGCCAACGTCCTGACTTTC. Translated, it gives CASSLGQGDSSGANVLTF.

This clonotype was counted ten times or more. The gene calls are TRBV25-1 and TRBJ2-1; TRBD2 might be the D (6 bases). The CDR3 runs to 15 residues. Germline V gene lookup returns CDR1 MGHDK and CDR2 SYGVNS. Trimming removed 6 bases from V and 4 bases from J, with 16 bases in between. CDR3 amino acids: CASRSGGYDYNEQFF. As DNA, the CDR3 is TGTGCCAGCAGATCAGGAGGGTATGATTACAATGAGCAGTTCTTC. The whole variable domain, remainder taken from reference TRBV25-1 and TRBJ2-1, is EADIYQTPRYLVIGTGKKITLECSQTMGHDKMYWYQQDPGMELHLIHYSYGVNSTEKGDLSSESTVSRIRTEHFPLTLESARPSHTSQYLCASRSGGYDYNEQFFGPGTRLTVL.

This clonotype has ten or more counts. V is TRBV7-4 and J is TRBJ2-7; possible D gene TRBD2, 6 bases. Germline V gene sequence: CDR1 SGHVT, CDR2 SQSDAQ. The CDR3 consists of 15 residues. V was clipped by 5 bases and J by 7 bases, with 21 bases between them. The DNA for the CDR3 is TGTGCCAGCAGCCCGAGGGGACTCTTACGCAGGGAGCAGTACTTC. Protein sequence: CASSPRGLLRREQYF.

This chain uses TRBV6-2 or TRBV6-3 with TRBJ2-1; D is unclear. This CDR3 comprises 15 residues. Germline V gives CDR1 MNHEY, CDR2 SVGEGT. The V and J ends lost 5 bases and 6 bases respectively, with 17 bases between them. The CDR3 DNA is TGTGCCAGCAGTGGCTACCGGTCGCCGGGCAATGAGCAGTTCTTC. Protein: CASSGYRSPGNEQFF.

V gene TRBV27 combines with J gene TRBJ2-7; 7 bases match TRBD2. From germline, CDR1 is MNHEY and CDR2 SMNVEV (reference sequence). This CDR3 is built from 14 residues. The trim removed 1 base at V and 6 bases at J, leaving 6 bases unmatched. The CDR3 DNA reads TGTGCCAGCAGTTTATTACCCGGGGGGTCCGAGCAGTACTTC. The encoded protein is CASSLLPGGSEQYF.

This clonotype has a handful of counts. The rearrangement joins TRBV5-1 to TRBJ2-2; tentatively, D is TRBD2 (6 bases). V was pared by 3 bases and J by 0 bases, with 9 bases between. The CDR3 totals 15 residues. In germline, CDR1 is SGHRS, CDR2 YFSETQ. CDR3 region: CASSSSVSNTGELFF. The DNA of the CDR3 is TGCGCCAGCAGCTCTAGCGTATCGAACACCGGGGAGCTGTTTTTT.

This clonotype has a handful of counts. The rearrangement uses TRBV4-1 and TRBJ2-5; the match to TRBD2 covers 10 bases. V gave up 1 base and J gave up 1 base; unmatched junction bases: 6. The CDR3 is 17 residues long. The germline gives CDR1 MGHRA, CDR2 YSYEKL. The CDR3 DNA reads TGCGCCAGCAGCCAAGCGAGCTCTAGCGGGGGCCAAGAGACCCAGTACTTC. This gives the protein CASSQASSSGGQETQYF.

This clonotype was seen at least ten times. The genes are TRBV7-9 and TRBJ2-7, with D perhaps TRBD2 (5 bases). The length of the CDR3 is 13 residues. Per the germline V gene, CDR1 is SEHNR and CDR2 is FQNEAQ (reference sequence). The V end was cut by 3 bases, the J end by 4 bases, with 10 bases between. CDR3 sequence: CASSLRVEYEQYF. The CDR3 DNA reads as TGTGCCAGCAGCTTGCGGGTTGAATACGAGCAGTACTTC. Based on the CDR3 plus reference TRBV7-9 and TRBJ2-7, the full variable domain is DTGVSQNPRHKITKRGQNVTFRCDPISEHNRLYWYRQTLGQGPEFLTYFQNEAQLEKSRLLSDRFSAERPKGSFSTLEIQRTEQGDSAMYLCASSLRVEYEQYFGPGTRLTVT.

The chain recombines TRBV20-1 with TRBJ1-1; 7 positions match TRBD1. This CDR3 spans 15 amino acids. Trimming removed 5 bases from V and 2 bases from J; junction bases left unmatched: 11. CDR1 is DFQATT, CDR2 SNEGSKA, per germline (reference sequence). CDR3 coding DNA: TGCAGTGCTTCGGCCGGGACAGTAATTAACACTGAAGCTTTCTTT. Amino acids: CSASAGTVINTEAFF.

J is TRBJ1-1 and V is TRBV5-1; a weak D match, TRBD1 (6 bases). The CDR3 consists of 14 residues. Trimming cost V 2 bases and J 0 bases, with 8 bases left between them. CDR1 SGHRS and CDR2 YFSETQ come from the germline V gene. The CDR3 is CASSLRDMNTEAFF. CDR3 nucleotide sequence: TGCGCCAGCAGCTTACGGGACATGAACACTGAAGCTTTCTTT.

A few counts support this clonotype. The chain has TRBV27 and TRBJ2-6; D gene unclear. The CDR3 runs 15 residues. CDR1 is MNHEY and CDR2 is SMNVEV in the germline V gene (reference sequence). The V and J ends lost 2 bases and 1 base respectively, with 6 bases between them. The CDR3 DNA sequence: TGTGCCAGCAGTTTACCGCGATCTGGGGCCAACGTCCTGACTTTC. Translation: CASSLPRSGANVLTF.

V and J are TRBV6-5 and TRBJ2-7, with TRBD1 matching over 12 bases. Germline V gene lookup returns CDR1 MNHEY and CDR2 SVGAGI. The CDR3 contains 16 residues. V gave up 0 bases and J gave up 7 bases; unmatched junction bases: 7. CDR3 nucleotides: TGTGCCAGCAGTTACTCACCGGGACAGGGGGCCGGGGAGCAGTACTTC. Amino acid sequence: CASSYSPGQGAGEQYF.

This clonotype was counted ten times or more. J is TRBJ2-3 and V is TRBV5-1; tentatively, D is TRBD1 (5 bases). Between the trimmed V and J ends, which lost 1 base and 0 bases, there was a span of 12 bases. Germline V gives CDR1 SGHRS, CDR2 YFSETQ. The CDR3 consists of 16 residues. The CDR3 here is CASSLFLGQSTDTQYF. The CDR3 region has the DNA TGCGCCAGCAGCTTGTTTCTTGGACAAAGCACAGATACGCAGTATTTT.

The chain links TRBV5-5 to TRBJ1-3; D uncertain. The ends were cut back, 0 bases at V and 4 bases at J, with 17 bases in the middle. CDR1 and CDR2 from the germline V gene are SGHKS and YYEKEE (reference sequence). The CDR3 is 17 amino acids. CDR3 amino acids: CASSLVEGSISGNTIYF. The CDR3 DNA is TGTGCCAGCAGCTTGGTTGAGGGATCTATCTCCGGAAACACCATATATTTT.

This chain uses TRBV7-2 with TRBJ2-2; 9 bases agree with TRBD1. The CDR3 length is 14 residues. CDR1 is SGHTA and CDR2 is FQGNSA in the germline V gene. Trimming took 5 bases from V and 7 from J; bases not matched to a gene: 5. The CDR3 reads CASSHRGQIGELFF. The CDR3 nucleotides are TGTGCCAGCAGCCACAGGGGGCAGATCGGGGAGCTGTTTTTT.

CDR3 nucleotide sequence: TGTGCCAGCAGCGAACAGGGGAATGGCTACAATGAGCAGTTCTTC. Encoded protein: CASSEQGNGYNEQFF. V is TRBV27 and J is TRBJ2-1; 7 nucleotides agree with TRBD1. This CDR3 is 15 amino acids long. J was trimmed by 3 bases and V by 6 bases; bases with no gene match: 8. CDR1 is MNHEY and CDR2 is SMNVEV in the germline V gene (reference sequence).